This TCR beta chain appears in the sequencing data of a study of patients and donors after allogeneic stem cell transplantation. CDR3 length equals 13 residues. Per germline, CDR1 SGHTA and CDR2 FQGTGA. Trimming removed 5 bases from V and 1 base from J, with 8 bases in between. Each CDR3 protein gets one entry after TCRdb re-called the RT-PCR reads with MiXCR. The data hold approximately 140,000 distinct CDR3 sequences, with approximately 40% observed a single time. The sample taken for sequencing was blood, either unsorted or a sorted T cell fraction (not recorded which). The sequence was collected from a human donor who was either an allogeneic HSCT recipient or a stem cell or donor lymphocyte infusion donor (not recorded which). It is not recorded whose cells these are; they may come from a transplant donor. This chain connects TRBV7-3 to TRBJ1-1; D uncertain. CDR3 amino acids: CASSTDGNTEAFF. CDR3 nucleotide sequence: TGTGCCAGCAGCACGGACGGGAACACTGAAGCTTTCTTT.